A single sample is the source of the 19 T cell receptor beta chains below, sequenced in a study of cytomegalovirus exposure and HLA in healthy donors. Profiled with immunoSEQ multiplex PCR; TCRdb holds only in-frame clones, not every one. The data show over 200,000 clones, 70% to 90% seen once. Sequenced: PBMCs. Receptors were obtained from a woman younger than 35 in good health and CMV-seronegative.

This chain connects TRBV2 to TRBJ1-1; 12 bases map to TRBD1. V shed 4 bases and J 1 base; nucleotides not matched to a gene: 10. The CDR3 totals 18 residues. CDR1 and CDR2 (germline): SNHLY, FYNNEI. Written as DNA, the CDR3 is TGTGCCAGCAGTGTGGATGGGACAGGGGGCAGGAGGAACACTGAAGCTTTCTTT. This translates into CASSVDGTGGRRNTEAFF.

The rearrangement uses TRBV6-5 and TRBJ1-1; no clear D. V dropped 5 bases and J dropped 1 base, with 14 bases sitting between them. Germline CDR1 reads MNHEY; CDR2 reads SVGAGI. The CDR3 totals 15 residues. For the CDR3, the DNA is TGTGCCAGCAGTCGAACCTACCTTGGGAACACTGAAGCTTTCTTT. It specifies CASSRTYLGNTEAFF.

The rearrangement links TRBV5-1 to TRBJ2-1, with D possibly matching TRBD1 (6 bases). With 2 bases removed from V and 8 bases from J, the gap between germline ends came to 17 bases. Per germline, CDR1 SGHRS and CDR2 YFSETQ. The CDR3 has 15 amino acids. The CDR3 region is CASSFDRLFGDEQFF. DNA of the CDR3: TGCGCCAGCAGCTTTGACAGGTTGTTTGGGGATGAGCAGTTCTTC.

The V call is TRBV30, the J call TRBJ2-1, with D unclear. Trimming took 0 bases from V and 11 from J, leaving 8 bases between them. Germline assignment: CDR1 GTSNPN and CDR2 SVGIG (reference sequence). This CDR3 spans 11 amino acids. DNA of the CDR3: TGTGCCTGGAGTGTAAGTGGCAAGCAGTTCTTC. Amino acid sequence: CAWSVSGKQFF.

The chain combines TRBV2 with TRBJ2-7, with D possibly being TRBD1 (6 bases). This CDR3 is 13 amino acids long. The V gene lost 8 bases and the J gene lost 2 bases, with 13 bases spanning the gap. The germline gives CDR1 SNHLY, CDR2 FYNNEI. The CDR3 reads CASLNRDPYEQYF. The CDR3 nucleotides are TGTGCCAGCCTAAACAGGGACCCCTACGAGCAGTACTTC. The entire variable domain, with the rest obtained from reference TRBV2 and TRBJ2-7, is as follows: EPEVTQTPSHQVTQMGQEVILRCVPISNHLYFYWYRQILGQKVEFLVSFYNNEISEKSEIFDDQFSVERPDGSNFTLKIRSTKLEDSAMYFCASLNRDPYEQYFGPGTRLTVT.

The chain links TRBV4-2 to TRBJ2-7; D gene unclear. The CDR3 is 16 residues long. Germline lookup yields CDR1 LGHNA and CDR2 YNFKEQ. Trimming took off 0 bases at V and 3 bases at J, with 15 bases between the two ends. CDR3 nucleotide sequence: TGTGCCAGCAGCCAAGACGGTGCTAGTAGTCTCTACGAGCAGTACTTC. As protein: CASSQDGASSLYEQYF.

A few counts support this clone. The chain combines TRBV6-5 with TRBJ2-1; D may be TRBD2 (5 bases). The CDR3 totals 12 residues. CDR1 and CDR2 from the germline V gene are MNHEY and SVGAGI. V lost 6 bases, J lost 9 bases, and 12 bases lay in between. CDR3 in amino acids: CASRATTLEQFF. Written as DNA, the CDR3 is TGTGCCAGCAGGGCGACTACTCTTGAGCAGTTCTTC.

This clone was counted only a few times. V is TRBV6-6 and J is TRBJ1-2, with D possibly matching TRBD1 (5 bases). The germline CDR1 and CDR2 sequences are MNHNY and SVGAGI (reference sequence). The CDR3 sequence is 13 residues long. V was trimmed by 5 bases and J by 4 bases, leaving 11 bases between them. CDR3 loop: CASSVPTAYGYTF. CDR3 nucleotide sequence: TGTGCCAGCAGTGTACCGACAGCCTATGGCTACACCTTC.

V is TRBV19 and J is TRBJ1-3; no definite D call. CDR1 is LNHDA and CDR2 is SQIVND in the germline V gene (reference sequence). Trimming cost V 7 bases and J 9 bases, with 13 bases left between them. CDR3 size: 12 residues. Here the CDR3 DNA reads TGTGCCAGTAAGGCGGAGTGGTTCACCATATATTTT. It is translated as CASKAEWFTIYF.

The chain joins TRBV2 to TRBJ2-2, with TRBD2 matching 12 bases. Losses at the gene ends were 2 bases for V and 6 bases for J; bases not matched to a gene: 7. Germline V lookup: CDR1 SNHLY, CDR2 FYNNEI. CDR3 length equals 17 residues. The CDR3 bases are TGTGCCAGCAGTGAAAGGGGACTAGCGGGCGTGGCCGGGGAGCTGTTTTTT. Translated: CASSERGLAGVAGELFF.

This chain connects TRBV4-1 to TRBJ2-3; 10 nucleotides align to TRBD1. Per germline, CDR1 MGHRA and CDR2 YSYEKL. V was pared by 1 base and J by 3 bases, with 10 bases of the junction left unmatched. CDR3 length equals 18 residues. The CDR3 protein is CASSQVFFGTGATDTQYF. DNA of the CDR3: TGCGCCAGCAGCCAAGTCTTCTTCGGGACAGGGGCAACAGATACGCAGTATTTT.

There are a few counts of this clone. V gene TRBV9 combines with J gene TRBJ1-1, with D possibly being TRBD1 (5 bases). Per germline, CDR1 SGDLS and CDR2 YYNGEE. The length of the CDR3 is 12 residues. V shed 5 bases and J shed 2 bases, with 7 bases lying between them. CDR3 bases: TGTGCCAGCAGTCGGGGCAACACTGAAGCTTTCTTT. It translates to CASSRGNTEAFF.

The CDR3 DNA sequence: TGTGCCAGTAGCCAGGCAGGGAACCCCCCGCAGTATTTT. As protein: CASSQAGNPPQYF. The chain employs TRBV19 and TRBJ2-3; possibly TRBD1 for D (5 bases). CDR1 is LNHDA, CDR2 SQIVND, per germline (reference sequence). The CDR3 contains 13 residues. V shed 6 bases and J shed 10 bases, with 17 bases lying between them.

This clone occurred once. This chain uses TRBV15 with TRBJ1-4, with a tentative D call TRBD1 (6 bases). Between the trimmed V and J ends, which lost 0 bases and 7 bases, there was a span of 12 bases. The CDR3 sequence is 15 residues long. CDR1 is LNHNV and CDR2 is YYDKDF in the germline V gene (reference sequence). The CDR3 DNA is TGTGCCACCAGCAGAGAGGACAGTAGTTCTGAAAAACTGTTTTTT. It yields the protein CATSREDSSSEKLFF.

The CDR3 loop is CASSFGGLAGGRTGELFF. The CDR3 DNA reads TGCGCCAGCAGTTTTGGAGGTCTAGCGGGGGGGCGTACCGGGGAGCTGTTTTTT. The J gene is TRBJ2-2, the V gene TRBV4-1; 12 bases agree with TRBD2. From germline, CDR1 is MGHRA and CDR2 YSYEKL. CDR3 length: 18 residues. V was clipped by 6 bases and J by 5 bases; unmatched bases: 13.

The chain uses TRBV4-1 and TRBJ2-7; tentative D call: TRBD1 (6 bases). The length of the CDR3 is 13 residues. The germline V and J ends were trimmed by 4 bases and 4 bases, with 11 bases remaining between them. Looked up from germline, CDR1 is MGHRA and CDR2 is YSYEKL. CDR3 loop: CASSPPRGYEQYF. DNA of the CDR3: TGCGCCAGCAGCCCGCCTAGGGGGTACGAGCAGTACTTC.

The chain is built from TRBV5-1 and TRBJ2-7; 7 positions agree with TRBD1. CDR3 length: 15 amino acids. The germline V gene has CDR1 SGHRS and CDR2 YFSETQ. V dropped 0 bases and J dropped 6; count of bases not matched to a gene: 9. The CDR3 protein is CASSLGTGLVAEQYF. The DNA of the CDR3 is TGCGCCAGCAGCTTGGGGACAGGACTGGTAGCCGAGCAGTACTTC. The full variable domain, its missing parts supplied by reference TRBV5-1 and TRBJ2-7, is KAGVTQTPRYLIKTRGQQVTLSCSPISGHRSVSWYQQTPGQGLQFLFEYFSETQRNKGNFPGRFSGRQFSNSRSEMNVSTLELGDSALYLCASSLGTGLVAEQYFGPGTRLTVT.

The rearrangement uses TRBV9 and TRBJ2-2; 10 bases are a match to TRBD2. In germline, CDR1 is SGDLS, CDR2 YYNGEE. This CDR3 has 16 amino acids. V shed 3 bases and J 2 bases; nucleotides not matched to a gene: 4. CDR3: CASSGTSGDNTGELFF. CDR3 nucleotides: TGTGCCAGCAGCGGAACTAGCGGGGACAACACCGGGGAGCTGTTTTTT.

In its sample, this clone was seen once. The rearrangement links TRBV28 to TRBJ2-7; 11 bases fit TRBD2. Germline V gene sequence: CDR1 MDHEN, CDR2 SYDVKM. CDR3 length: 15 residues. Unmatched junction bases numbered 13, after V lost 8 bases and J lost 7 bases. This CDR3 is CASVPQLAGALEQYF. The CDR3 bases are TGTGCCAGCGTACCACAACTAGCGGGAGCCCTAGAGCAGTACTTC.